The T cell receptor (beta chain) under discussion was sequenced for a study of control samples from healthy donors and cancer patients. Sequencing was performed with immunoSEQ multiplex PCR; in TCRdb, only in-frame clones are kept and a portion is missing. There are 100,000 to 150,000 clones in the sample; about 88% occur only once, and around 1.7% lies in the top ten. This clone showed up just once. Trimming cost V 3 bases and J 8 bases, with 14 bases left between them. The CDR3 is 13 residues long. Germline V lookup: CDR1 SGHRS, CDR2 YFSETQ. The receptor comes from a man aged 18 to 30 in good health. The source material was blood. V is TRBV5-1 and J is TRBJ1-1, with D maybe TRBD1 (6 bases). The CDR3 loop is CASSWRGDGEAFF. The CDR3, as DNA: TGCGCCAGCAGCTGGAGGGGGGACGGGGAAGCTTTCTTT.